Listed below are T cell receptor beta chains from one sample, sequenced in a study of blood T cell repertoires in COVID-19. Profiling relied on immunoSEQ multiplex PCR, and the TCRdb table lists in-frame clones only, not all of them. This table has around 80,000 clones, 70% to 90% appearing once. The sequencing input was peripheral blood. The receptors were gathered from an elderly woman with active or convalescent COVID-19. CDR3s include the opening cysteine and the closing phenylalanine or tryptophan.

V	J	length	CDR3
TRBV21-1	TRBJ2-1	24	CASSKRPGLAVLWYGDVKVDEQFF
TRBV11-2	TRBJ2-1	11	CASSRTDEQFF
TRBV6-2/TRBV6-3	TRBJ2-3	19	CASSYSTSGRAGGTDTQYF
TRBV10-2	TRBJ1-5	14	CASSDRSFNQPQHF
TRBV7-9	TRBJ2-7	13	CASSLTLSYEQYF
TRBV7-9	TRBJ1-4	15	CASSQTGVTNEKLFF
TRBV19	TRBJ1-2	12	CASSMTNYGYTF
TRBV19	TRBJ1-1	14	CATQPGQGWTEAFF
TRBV27	TRBJ2-7	15	CASRTTPGQTYEQYF
TRBV11-3	TRBJ2-1	16	CASSPVRGTFGNEQFF
TRBV4-1	TRBJ2-7	16	CASSQDPQRFTYEQYF
TRBV5-6	TRBJ1-1	14	CASRFWTGATEAFF
TRBV4-2	TRBJ2-7	16	CASSQDLGASAREQYF
TRBV18	TRBJ1-4	13	CASSQGVGEKLFF